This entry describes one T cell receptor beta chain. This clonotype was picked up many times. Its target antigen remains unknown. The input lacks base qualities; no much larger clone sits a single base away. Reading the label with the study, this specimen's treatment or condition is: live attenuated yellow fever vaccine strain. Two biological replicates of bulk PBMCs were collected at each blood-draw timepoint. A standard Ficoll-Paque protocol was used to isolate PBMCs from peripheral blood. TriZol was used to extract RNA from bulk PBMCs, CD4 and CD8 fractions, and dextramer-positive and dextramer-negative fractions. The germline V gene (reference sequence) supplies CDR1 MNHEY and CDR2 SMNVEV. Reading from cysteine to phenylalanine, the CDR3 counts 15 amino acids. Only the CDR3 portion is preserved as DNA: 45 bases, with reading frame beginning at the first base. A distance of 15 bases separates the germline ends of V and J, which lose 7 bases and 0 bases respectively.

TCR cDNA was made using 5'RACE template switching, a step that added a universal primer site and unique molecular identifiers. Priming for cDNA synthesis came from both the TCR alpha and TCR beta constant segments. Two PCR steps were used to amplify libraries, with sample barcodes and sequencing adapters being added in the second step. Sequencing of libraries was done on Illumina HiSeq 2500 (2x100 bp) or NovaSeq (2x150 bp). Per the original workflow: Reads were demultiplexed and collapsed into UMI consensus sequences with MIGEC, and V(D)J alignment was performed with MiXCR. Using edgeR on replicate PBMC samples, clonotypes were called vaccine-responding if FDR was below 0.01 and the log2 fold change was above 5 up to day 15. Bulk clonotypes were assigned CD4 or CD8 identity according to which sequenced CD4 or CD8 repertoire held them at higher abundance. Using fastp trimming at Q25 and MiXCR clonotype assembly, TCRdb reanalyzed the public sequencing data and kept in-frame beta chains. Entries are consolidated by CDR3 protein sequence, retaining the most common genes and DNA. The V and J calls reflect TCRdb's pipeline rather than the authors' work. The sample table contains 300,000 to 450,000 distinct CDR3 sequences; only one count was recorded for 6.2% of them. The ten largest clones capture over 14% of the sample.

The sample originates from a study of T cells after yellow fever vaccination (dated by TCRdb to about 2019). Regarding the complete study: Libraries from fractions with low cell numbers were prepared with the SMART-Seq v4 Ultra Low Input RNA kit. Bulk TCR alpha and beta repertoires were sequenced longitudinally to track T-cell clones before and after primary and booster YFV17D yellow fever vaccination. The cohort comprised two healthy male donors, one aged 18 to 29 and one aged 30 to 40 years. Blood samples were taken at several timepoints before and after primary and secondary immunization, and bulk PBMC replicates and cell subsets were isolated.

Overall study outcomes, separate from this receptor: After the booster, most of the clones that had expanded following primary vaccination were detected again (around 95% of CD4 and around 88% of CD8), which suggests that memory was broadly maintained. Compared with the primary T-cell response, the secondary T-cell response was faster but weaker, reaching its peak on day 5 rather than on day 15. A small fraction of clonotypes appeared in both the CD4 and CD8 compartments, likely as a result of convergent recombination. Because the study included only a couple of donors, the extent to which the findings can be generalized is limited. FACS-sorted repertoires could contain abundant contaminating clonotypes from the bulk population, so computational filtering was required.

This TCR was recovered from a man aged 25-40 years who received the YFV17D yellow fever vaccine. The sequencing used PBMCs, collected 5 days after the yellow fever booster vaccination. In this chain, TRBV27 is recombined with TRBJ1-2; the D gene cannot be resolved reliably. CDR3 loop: CASTLFSGANYGYTF. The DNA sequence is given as TGTGCCAGCACCCTATTTAGCGGTGCTAACTATGGCTACACCTTC.